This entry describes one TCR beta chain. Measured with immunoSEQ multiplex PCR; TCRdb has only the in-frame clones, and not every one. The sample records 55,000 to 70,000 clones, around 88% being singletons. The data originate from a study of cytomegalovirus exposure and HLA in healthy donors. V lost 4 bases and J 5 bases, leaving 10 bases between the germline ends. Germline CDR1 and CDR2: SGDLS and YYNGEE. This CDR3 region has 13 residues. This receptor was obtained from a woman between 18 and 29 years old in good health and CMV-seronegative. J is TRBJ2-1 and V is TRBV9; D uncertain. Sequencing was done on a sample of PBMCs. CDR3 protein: CASSLNPNNEQFF. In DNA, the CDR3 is TGTGCCAGCAGCCTAAACCCAAACAATGAGCAGTTCTTC. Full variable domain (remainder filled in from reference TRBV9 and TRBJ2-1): DSGVTQTPKHLITATGQRVTLRCSPRSGDLSVYWYQQSLDQGLQFLIQYYNGEERAKGNILERFSAQQFPDLHSELNLSSLELGDSALYFCASSLNPNNEQFFGPGTRLTVL.